This is a list of T cell receptor beta chains from one sample in a study of spatial heterogeneity in lung cancer. MiXCR, run by TCRdb on the 5' RACE reads, gives a single entry per CDR3 protein. Of 19,000 or so distinct CDR3 sequences listed, 20% to 25% are singletons. The sequencing here drew on PBMCs, taken at surgery. The receptors come from a female donor with early-stage non-small cell lung cancer. The CDR3 runs from the conserved cysteine through the conserved F or W. The D gene is left open where the match is weak. Only some rows state a clone size, as once, few, many or a class for expanded clones.

J gene: TRBJ1-6
clone size: many
D gene: .
V gene: TRBV7-2
CDR3 protein: CASSADYLSYNSPLHF
CDR3 DNA: TGTGCCAGCAGCGCAGATTACCTCTCCTATAATTCACCCCTCCACTTT

J gene: TRBJ2-1
clone size: many
D gene: .
V gene: TRBV28
CDR3 protein: CASTSRDGSSYNEQFF
CDR3 DNA: TGTGCCAGCACCTCTAGAGACGGGAGCTCCTACAATGAGCAGTTCTTC

J gene: TRBJ2-5
clone size: many
D gene: TRBD1
V gene: TRBV20-1
CDR3 protein: CSARDRTGRETQYF
CDR3 DNA: TGCAGTGCTAGAGATCGGACAGGCAGGGAGACCCAGTACTTC

J gene: TRBJ2-7
clone size: many
D gene: .
V gene: TRBV28
CDR3 protein: CASSPPPVTTHEQYF
CDR3 DNA: TGTGCCAGCAGTCCCCCTCCCGTTACCACCCACGAGCAGTACTTC

J gene: TRBJ2-1
clone size: .
D gene: .
V gene: TRBV6-7
CDR3 protein: CASSGTTEHRSEQFF
CDR3 DNA: TGTGCCAGCAGTGGTACCACGGAACACCGCTCGGAGCAGTTCTTC

J gene: TRBJ2-5
clone size: many
D gene: TRBD2
V gene: TRBV12-5
CDR3 protein: CASGLVRDGRLADQETQYF
CDR3 DNA: TGTGCTAGTGGTTTGGTACGAGACGGGCGCCTAGCGGACCAAGAGACCCAGTACTTC

J gene: TRBJ2-1
clone size: few
D gene: .
V gene: TRBV4-3
CDR3 protein: CASSQDFKQSSYNEQFF
CDR3 DNA: TGCGCCAGCAGCCAAGATTTCAAGCAGAGCTCCTACAATGAGCAGTTCTTC

J gene: TRBJ2-7
clone size: many
D gene: TRBD1
V gene: TRBV5-5
CDR3 protein: CASSRQGAYEQYF
CDR3 DNA: TGTGCCAGCAGCCGACAGGGGGCCTACGAGCAGTACTTC

J gene: TRBJ1-5
clone size: many
D gene: .
V gene: TRBV7-9
CDR3 protein: CAIQGSNQPQHF
CDR3 DNA: TGTGCCATCCAGGGTTCCAATCAGCCCCAGCATTTT

J gene: TRBJ2-7
clone size: many
D gene: .
V gene: TRBV6-6
CDR3 protein: CASSYQSEQYF
CDR3 DNA: TGTGCCAGCAGTTACCAAAGCGAGCAGTACTTC

J gene: TRBJ2-3
clone size: many
D gene: TRBD2
V gene: TRBV5-1
CDR3 protein: CASSLALPSGSPDTQYF
CDR3 DNA: TGCGCCAGCAGCTTGGCCCTACCTAGCGGGAGCCCAGATACGCAGTATTTT

J gene: TRBJ1-1
clone size: many
D gene: .
V gene: TRBV2
CDR3 protein: CASSDAGARLNTEAFF
CDR3 DNA: TGTGCCAGCAGTGATGCCGGGGCCAGATTGAACACTGAAGCTTTCTTT

J gene: TRBJ2-3
clone size: many
D gene: .
V gene: TRBV3-1
CDR3 protein: CASSPPGALTDTQYF
CDR3 DNA: TGTGCCAGCAGCCCCCCTGGGGCTTTAACAGATACGCAGTATTTT

J gene: TRBJ2-1
clone size: medium-sized
D gene: TRBD1
V gene: TRBV19
CDR3 protein: CASSIGNRGETFF
CDR3 DNA: TGTGCCAGTAGTATAGGAAACAGGGGGGAGACGTTCTTC

J gene: TRBJ2-2
clone size: .
D gene: TRBD2
V gene: TRBV19
CDR3 protein: CASSITVAGSTGELFF
CDR3 DNA: TGTGCCAGTAGTATTACGGTAGCGGGAAGCACCGGGGAGCTGTTTTTT

J gene: TRBJ2-7
clone size: many
D gene: TRBD1
V gene: TRBV7-2
CDR3 protein: CASSLTGLGEQYF
CDR3 DNA: TGTGCCAGCAGCTTGACAGGGCTGGGGGAGCAGTACTTC

J gene: TRBJ2-2
clone size: many
D gene: .
V gene: TRBV12-3/TRBV12-4
CDR3 protein: CASSFSDTGELFF
CDR3 DNA: TGTGCCAGCAGTTTCTCGGACACCGGGGAGCTGTTTTTT

J gene: TRBJ2-7
clone size: medium-sized
D gene: TRBD2
V gene: TRBV20-1
CDR3 protein: CSARGLAEAGRNEQYF
CDR3 DNA: TGCAGTGCAAGGGGACTAGCGGAAGCCGGAAGGAACGAGCAGTACTTC

J gene: TRBJ1-2
clone size: many
D gene: .
V gene: TRBV20-1
CDR3 protein: CSASDMGTMDYGYTF
CDR3 DNA: TGCAGTGCTAGTGACATGGGGACTATGGACTATGGCTACACCTTC

J gene: TRBJ2-2
clone size: many
D gene: .
V gene: TRBV12-3/TRBV12-4
CDR3 protein: CASSRRRQNTGELFF
CDR3 DNA: TGTGCCAGCAGTCGCAGGCGGCAGAACACCGGGGAGCTGTTTTTT

J gene: TRBJ1-2
clone size: many
D gene: .
V gene: TRBV28
CDR3 protein: CASSLREKYGYTF
CDR3 DNA: TGTGCCAGCAGTTTACGGGAAAAGTATGGCTACACCTTC

J gene: TRBJ2-7
clone size: many
D gene: TRBD1
V gene: TRBV7-6
CDR3 protein: CASSPSGTGVHEQYF
CDR3 DNA: TGTGCCAGCAGCCCGTCCGGGACAGGGGTCCACGAGCAGTACTTC

J gene: TRBJ2-5
clone size: many
D gene: TRBD2
V gene: TRBV5-6
CDR3 protein: CASIRAGGQETQYF
CDR3 DNA: TGTGCCAGCATCAGAGCGGGAGGACAAGAGACCCAGTACTTC

J gene: TRBJ2-1
clone size: many
D gene: TRBD2
V gene: TRBV27
CDR3 protein: CASSKGLAAYNEQFF
CDR3 DNA: TGTGCCAGCAGTAAAGGACTAGCGGCTTACAATGAGCAGTTCTTC

J gene: TRBJ2-2
clone size: few
D gene: TRBD1
V gene: TRBV6-1
CDR3 protein: CASSGQGANTGELFF
CDR3 DNA: TGTGCCAGCAGTGGCCAGGGGGCTAACACCGGGGAGCTGTTTTTT

J gene: TRBJ1-5
clone size: many
D gene: .
V gene: TRBV28
CDR3 protein: CASSFSHQPQHF
CDR3 DNA: TGTGCCAGCAGTTTTTCCCATCAGCCCCAGCATTTT

J gene: TRBJ2-2
clone size: medium-sized
D gene: .
V gene: TRBV4-2
CDR3 protein: CASSQGPGANTGELFF
CDR3 DNA: TGTGCCAGCAGCCAAGGTCCGGGAGCGAACACCGGGGAGCTGTTTTTT

J gene: TRBJ2-7
clone size: .
D gene: .
V gene: TRBV28
CDR3 protein: CASSPTWGTSSKTVYEQYF
CDR3 DNA: TGTGCCAGCAGTCCGACCTGGGGAACTAGCTCGAAGACCGTCTACGAGCAGTACTTC

J gene: TRBJ2-7
clone size: .
D gene: TRBD1
V gene: TRBV28
CDR3 protein: CASSFPSGGQGSYEQYF
CDR3 DNA: TGTGCCAGCAGTTTTCCTAGTGGGGGACAGGGCTCCTACGAGCAGTACTTC

J gene: TRBJ2-7
clone size: many
D gene: TRBD2
V gene: TRBV7-2
CDR3 protein: CASSPGTSGRYSYEQYF
CDR3 DNA: TGTGCCAGCAGCCCAGGGACTAGCGGGAGGTACTCCTACGAGCAGTACTTC

J gene: TRBJ2-1
clone size: medium-sized
D gene: .
V gene: TRBV14
CDR3 protein: CASSTQGLGYEQFF
CDR3 DNA: TGTGCCAGCAGTACACAGGGTCTCGGGTATGAGCAGTTCTTC

J gene: TRBJ2-1
clone size: many
D gene: .
V gene: TRBV7-3
CDR3 protein: CASTWSLSYNEQFF
CDR3 DNA: TGTGCCAGCACGTGGTCTTTATCCTACAATGAGCAGTTCTTC

J gene: TRBJ2-3
clone size: medium-sized
D gene: .
V gene: TRBV27
CDR3 protein: CASSLIPGRGQLLDTQYF
CDR3 DNA: TGTGCCAGCAGTTTAATCCCCGGGCGTGGGCAGCTTTTGGATACGCAGTATTTT

J gene: TRBJ2-3
clone size: few
D gene: TRBD1
V gene: TRBV4-3
CDR3 protein: CASSQETGSGSTDTQYF
CDR3 DNA: TGCGCCAGCAGCCAGGAGACAGGGTCAGGGAGCACAGATACGCAGTATTTT

J gene: TRBJ1-5
clone size: many
D gene: .
V gene: TRBV10-3
CDR3 protein: CATMRGQPQHF
CDR3 DNA: TGTGCCACGATGCGCGGTCAGCCCCAGCATTTT

J gene: TRBJ2-1
clone size: many
D gene: .
V gene: TRBV7-2
CDR3 protein: CASSPNSGLDNEQFF
CDR3 DNA: TGTGCCAGCAGCCCCAATAGCGGCTTGGACAATGAGCAGTTCTTC

J gene: TRBJ2-7
clone size: many
D gene: TRBD1
V gene: TRBV20-1
CDR3 protein: CSADRDRDYEQYF
CDR3 DNA: TGCAGTGCTGACCGGGACAGGGATTACGAGCAGTACTTC

J gene: TRBJ1-5
clone size: .
D gene: .
V gene: TRBV7-9
CDR3 protein: CASSYRDQPQHF
CDR3 DNA: TGTGCCAGCAGTTACAGGGATCAGCCCCAGCATTTT

J gene: TRBJ2-7
clone size: medium-sized
D gene: TRBD1
V gene: TRBV7-2
CDR3 protein: CASSLVRGQGSGEQYF
CDR3 DNA: TGTGCCAGCAGCTTAGTCAGGGGACAGGGTTCGGGGGAGCAGTACTTC

J gene: TRBJ2-7
clone size: many
D gene: TRBD1
V gene: TRBV29-1
CDR3 protein: CSVTGQETYEQYF
CDR3 DNA: TGCAGCGTGACGGGACAGGAAACTTACGAGCAGTACTTC

J gene: TRBJ2-7
clone size: few
D gene: .
V gene: TRBV20-1
CDR3 protein: CSAALVEQYF
CDR3 DNA: TGCAGTGCCGCTCTGGTCGAGCAGTACTTC